These 8 T cell receptor beta chains share one sample of origin, sequenced in a study of blood T cell repertoires in COVID-19. Only in-frame clones appear in the TCRdb table, and some are missing; sequencing was by immunoSEQ multiplex PCR. This repertoire shows around 94,000 clones, more than 85% found once; its top ten account for about 3%. The sample was peripheral blood. All receptors derive from a man over 45 with active or convalescent COVID-19.

This clone was detected a few times. This chain connects TRBV28 to TRBJ1-2; 7 nucleotides line up with TRBD1. This CDR3 spans 14 amino acids. CDR1 MDHEN and CDR2 SYDVKM come from the germline V gene. Trimming at V came to 4 bases and at J to 8 bases, leaving 10 bases not matched to a gene. The CDR3 sequence is CASSSPGTAIGYTF. The DNA for the CDR3 is TGTGCCAGCAGTTCACCCGGGACAGCAATCGGCTACACCTTC.

V usage is TRBV10-2 and J usage is TRBJ2-2, with TRBD2 identical over 7 bases. This CDR3 has 14 residues. Trimming at V came to 8 bases and at J to 2 bases, leaving 5 bases not matched to a gene. Germline V lookup: CDR1 WSHSY, CDR2 SAAADI. Here the CDR3 reads CASVGGSNTGELFF. Written as DNA, the CDR3 is TGCGCCAGCGTTGGCGGGAGTAACACCGGGGAGCTGTTTTTT.

The rearrangement joins TRBV5-4 to TRBJ2-7, with TRBD1 matching 11 bases. The CDR3 is made up of 16 amino acids. With V trimmed by 3 bases and J by 1 base, 6 bases remained unmatched. Germline V lookup: CDR1 SGHNT, CDR2 YYREEE (reference sequence). The CDR3 nucleotides read TGTGCCAGCAGCTATCTCGGACAGGGGGCGTCCTACGAGCAGTACTTC. It yields the protein CASSYLGQGASYEQYF.

This chain joins TRBV5-1 and TRBJ2-3, with D uncertain. The V gene's germline CDR1 is SGHRS and CDR2 YFSETQ. The V end lost 4 bases, the J end lost 0 bases, and 12 bases lay between the germline ends. The CDR3 has 15 amino acids. The CDR3 here is CASSALTTSTDTQYF. Here the CDR3 DNA reads TGCGCCAGCAGCGCACTGACAACTAGCACAGATACGCAGTATTTT.

J is TRBJ1-2 and V is TRBV5-1; weak D call: TRBD1 (6 bases). This CDR3 spans 15 amino acids. V lost 0 bases to trimming and J lost 0 bases, with 9 bases between them. Looked up from germline, CDR1 is SGHRS and CDR2 is YFSETQ. CDR3 amino acids: CASSLEGVANYGYTF. The CDR3 DNA follows: TGCGCCAGCAGCTTGGAGGGGGTAGCTAACTATGGCTACACCTTC.

This chain links TRBV19 with TRBJ2-4; D unresolved. Germline assignment: CDR1 LNHDA and CDR2 SQIVND (reference sequence). Trimming pared 8 bases from V and 8 bases from J, leaving 19 bases between. The CDR3 length is 14 residues. CDR3 in DNA: TGTGCCAGTGCGACCGCCGACATGGTTTACATTCAGTACTTC. It is translated as CASATADMVYIQYF.

The rearrangement joins TRBV5-6 to TRBJ1-2, with a possible D match to TRBD1 (6 bases). Trimming took off 4 bases at V and 8 bases at J, with 15 bases between the two ends. The CDR3 is 13 amino acids. Looked up from germline, CDR1 is SGHDT and CDR2 is YYEEEE. The CDR3: CASSPGGGFGYTF. CDR3 nucleotide sequence: TGTGCCAGCAGCCCTGGGGGGGGCTTCGGCTACACCTTC.

CDR3 DNA: TGTGCCAGCAGCTTCAGGGAACAAGAAAAACTGTTTTTT. Encoded protein: CASSFREQEKLFF. The chain links TRBV11-2 to TRBJ1-4, with a possible D match to TRBD1 (5 bases). The CDR3 loop spans 13 amino acids. V was pared by 3 bases and J by 8 bases, with 10 bases between. Germline assignment: CDR1 SGHAT and CDR2 FQNNGV.